The entry below describes one TCR beta chain. The data belong to a study of brain T cells in children with intractable seizures. The CDR3 has 14 residues. V lost 4 bases to trimming and J lost 9 bases, with 17 bases between them. Per the germline V gene, CDR1 is MGHRA and CDR2 is YSYEKL. Libraries were prepared by immunoSEQ multiplex PCR; TCRdb keeps only in-frame clonotypes and omits some of them. The table records roughly 80,000 clones, about 92% of them present only once. The source was peripheral blood, collected at surgery. The source is a boy in the first two years of life with tuberous sclerosis and intractable seizures. J is TRBJ2-3 and V is TRBV4-1, with no clear D. The CDR3 DNA follows: TGCGCCAGCAGCCCCAGAACGCAGCCGGCAACGCAGTATTTT. The encoded protein is CASSPRTQPATQYF.